This T cell receptor (beta chain) appears in the sequencing data of a study of T cells after yellow fever vaccination. Regarding the study as a whole: Most primary-vaccination clones recurred post-booster (roughly 96% CD4, roughly 87% CD8).

This clonotype was counted between two and nine times. Its specificity is unknown. Germline-derived CDR1 and CDR2 are SGHAT and FQNNGV. V shed 3 bases, J shed 1 base, and the junction held 6 bases outside the gene matches. This CDR3 has 19 amino acids. TCRdb reanalysed the 5' RACE reads using MiXCR and keeps one entry per CDR3 protein. Of a few hundred thousand distinct CDR3 sequences in the sample, 4.1% were seen once. This material consisted of PBMCs, taken 5 days after the yellow fever booster vaccination. The TCR was taken from a man in his late teens or twenties who received the YFV17D yellow fever vaccine. The chain joins TRBV11-2 to TRBJ2-2, with 15 positions matching TRBD2. The CDR3 nucleotides are TGTGCCAGCAGCTTTCCGGGACTAGCGGGGGGAATGAACACCGGGGAGCTGTTTTTT. It yields the protein CASSFPGLAGGMNTGELFF. Filled out from reference TRBV11-2 and TRBJ2-2, the complete variable domain reads EAGVAQSPRYKIIEKRQSVAFWCNPISGHATLYWYQQILGQGPKLLIQFQNNGVVDDSQLPKDRFSAERLKGVDSTLKIQPAKLEDSAVYLCASSFPGLAGGMNTGELFFGEGSRLTVL.